This entry lists 27 T cell receptor beta chains sequenced from one sample in a study of OX40 agonist ivuxolimab in advanced cancers. TCRdb's copy holds only in-frame clones and misses some; the assay was immunoSEQ multiplex PCR. The sample yields 95,000 to 120,000 clones, around 93% seen once. Sequenced material: CD4+ or CD8+ T cells sorted from blood, taken in a trial of the OX40 agonist ivuxolimab. All receptors come from an adult with an advanced solid tumor such as melanoma, head and neck, liver or kidney cancer.

J is TRBJ2-1 and V is TRBV7-2; 7 nucleotides agree with TRBD2. The CDR3 extends over 16 amino acids. Trimming took 2 bases from V and 1 from J; bases not matched to a gene: 5. Germline assignment: CDR1 SGHTA and CDR2 FQGNSA. CDR3 loop: CASSLSSGDSYNEQFF. DNA of the CDR3: TGTGCCAGCAGCTTATCAAGCGGGGATTCCTACAATGAGCAGTTCTTC.

The chain employs TRBV11-3 and TRBJ2-1; D perhaps matches TRBD2 (5 bases). V was shortened by 0 bases and J by 0 bases, with 18 bases between the two germline ends. Germline V gene lookup returns CDR1 SGHNT and CDR2 YENEEA. The CDR3 consists of 19 residues. CDR3 DNA sequence: TGTGCCAGCAGCTTAGACCCAGCCGAGGGCCTTAGCTCCTACAATGAGCAGTTCTTC. It encodes CASSLDPAEGLSSYNEQFF.

V gene TRBV7-3 combines with J gene TRBJ2-2, with 7 bases identical to TRBD2. The CDR3 is 17 residues long. CDR1 and CDR2 (germline): SGHTA, FQGTGA. Unmatched junction bases numbered 14, after V lost 5 bases and J lost 5 bases. The CDR3: CASSPPRSGGRTGELFF. CDR3 in DNA: TGTGCCAGCAGCCCGCCCCGGAGTGGCGGGAGAACCGGGGAGCTGTTTTTT.

This rearrangement joins TRBV6-5 to TRBJ2-5; 10 bases match TRBD1. V dropped 5 bases and J dropped 5; count of bases not matched to a gene: 5. Germline V gene lookup returns CDR1 MNHEY and CDR2 SVGAGI. The CDR3 totals 14 residues. The CDR3 nucleotides are TGTGCCAGCAGTAACGGACAGGGGGAGGAGACCCAGTACTTC. Protein sequence: CASSNGQGEETQYF.

The chain carries TRBV6-1 and TRBJ1-5; 11 bases agree with TRBD1. Germline trimming cut 3 bases from V and 5 bases from J; bases unmatched to any gene: 0. The CDR3 spans 14 residues. CDR1 and CDR2 (germline): MNHNS, SASEGT. For the CDR3, the DNA is TGTGCCAGCAGTGAGGACAGGGGGCATCAGCCCCAGCATTTT. Translation: CASSEDRGHQPQHF.

The V and J genes are TRBV6-6 and TRBJ2-5, with D maybe TRBD2 (6 bases). The CDR3 totals 14 residues. CDR1 is MNHNY and CDR2 is SVGAGI in the germline V gene (reference sequence). Between the trimmed V and J ends, which lost 4 bases and 1 base, there was a span of 10 bases. The CDR3 loop is CASSSGLPQETQYF. The CDR3 nucleotides read TGTGCCAGCAGTTCGGGACTGCCCCAAGAGACCCAGTACTTC.

The rearrangement links TRBV19 to TRBJ1-5; D may be TRBD1 (6 bases). V was shortened by 5 bases and J by 7 bases, with 24 bases between the two germline ends. CDR1 is LNHDA and CDR2 is SQIVND in the germline V gene (reference sequence). The length of the CDR3 is 17 residues. The CDR3 DNA reads as TGTGCCAGTAGTCCCAGGGGTGTAGGGGGTGTCGGCCAGCCCCAGCATTTT. It codes for CASSPRGVGGVGQPQHF.

This clone appeared a single time. This chain connects TRBV5-4 to TRBJ2-3; 7 bases agree with TRBD2. Per the germline V gene, CDR1 is SGHNT and CDR2 is YYREEE (reference sequence). Unmatched junction bases numbered 3, after V lost 2 bases and J lost 0 bases. CDR3 length: 15 residues. CDR3 in DNA: TGTGCCAGCAGCTTTAGCGGGTTTAGCACAGATACGCAGTATTTT. It encodes CASSFSGFSTDTQYF.

The rearrangement joins TRBV13 to TRBJ1-5, with TRBD1 as a possible D gene (5 bases). CDR1 and CDR2 from the germline V gene are PRHDT and FYEKMQ (reference sequence). This CDR3 has 16 residues. V was cut by 1 base and J by 6 bases, with 16 bases left in between. As DNA, the CDR3 is TGTGCCAGCAGCTTAGAAAGGGGATTAAAGGGTCAGCCCCAGCATTTT. It codes for CASSLERGLKGQPQHF.

The chain employs TRBV20-1 and TRBJ2-3; D unclear. The V gene's germline CDR1 is DFQATT and CDR2 SNEGSKA (reference sequence). The CDR3 extends over 11 amino acids. V was pared by 1 base and J by 4 bases, with 3 bases between. CDR3 in DNA: TGCAGTGCTAGAGCCCCAGATACGCAGTATTTT. Translating gives CSARAPDTQYF.

This clone was detected once. The rearrangement links TRBV28 to TRBJ2-4; either TRBD1 or TRBD2 may fit D (5 bases each). The CDR3 is made up of 14 amino acids. The V gene's germline CDR1 is MDHEN and CDR2 SYDVKM. With 5 bases removed from V and 0 bases from J, the gap between germline ends came to 8 bases. CDR3 amino acids: CASSLGTAKNIQYF. CDR3 nucleotides: TGTGCCAGCAGTCTCGGGACAGCCAAAAACATTCAGTACTTC.

CDR3 sequence reads: CASSIQGWNSPLHF. The CDR3 bases are TGTGCCAGTAGTATCCAGGGGTGGAATTCACCCCTCCACTTT. The chain is built from TRBV19 and TRBJ1-6; the D gene is possibly TRBD1 (6 bases). Germline values: CDR1 LNHDA, CDR2 SQIVND (reference sequence). This CDR3 has 14 amino acids. V lost 3 bases to trimming and J lost 7 bases, with 10 bases between them.

J is TRBJ2-1 and V is TRBV19; TRBD1 might be the D (5 bases). The germline V gene has CDR1 LNHDA and CDR2 SQIVND (reference sequence). The CDR3 runs 14 residues. The V end lost 5 bases, the J end lost 4 bases, and 12 bases lay between the germline ends. CDR3 in amino acids: CASSVAQGYNEQFF. Here the CDR3 DNA reads TGTGCCAGTAGTGTGGCTCAGGGTTACAATGAGCAGTTCTTC.

This clone occurred once. In DNA, the CDR3 is TGTGCCAGCAGCTTGGCCGGGTGGGCCTCACCCCTCCACTTT. This translates into CASSLAGWASPLHF. The chain joins TRBV5-4 to TRBJ1-6; D remains ambiguous. The V gene's germline CDR1 is SGHNT and CDR2 YYREEE (reference sequence). Trimming took off 0 bases at V and 10 bases at J, with 11 bases between the two ends. The CDR3 has 14 amino acids.

V is TRBV6-4 and J is TRBJ2-7, with 9 bases that match TRBD2. From germline, CDR1 is MRHNA and CDR2 SNTAGT. The CDR3 has 16 amino acids. Trimming removed 0 bases from V and 1 base from J; junction bases left unmatched: 4. The CDR3 protein is CASSDSLAGRSYEQYF. Written as DNA, the CDR3 is TGTGCCAGCAGTGACTCCCTAGCGGGGCGATCCTACGAGCAGTACTTC.

This clone was detected only once. The rearrangement uses TRBV5-4 and TRBJ1-2; D may be TRBD1 (5 bases). The germline CDR1 and CDR2 sequences are SGHNT and YYREEE (reference sequence). V lost 1 base, J lost 3 bases, and 16 bases lay in between. The length of the CDR3 is 16 residues. The CDR3 coding sequence is TGTGCCAGCAGCTTGCCGGGTGGGGGGAGCTACTATGGCTACACCTTC. This gives the protein CASSLPGGGSYYGYTF.

CDR3 coding DNA: TGTGCCAGCAGGGAGGGGACGATTTCGGACACCTTC. It translates to CASREGTISDTF. This chain joins TRBV5-6 and TRBJ1-2; perhaps TRBD1 as D (5 bases). The germline gives CDR1 SGHDT, CDR2 YYEEEE. This CDR3 spans 12 amino acids. V was trimmed by 5 bases and J by 12 bases, leaving 17 bases between them.

This chain joins TRBV5-1 and TRBJ1-1; D not resolved. The germline gives CDR1 SGHRS, CDR2 YFSETQ. This CDR3 region has 13 residues. The V end was cut by 2 bases, the J end by 1 base, with 6 bases between. The CDR3 protein is CASSFEGNTEAFF. The CDR3 nucleotides read TGCGCCAGCAGCTTTGAGGGGAACACTGAAGCTTTCTTT.

This clone was seen just once. This chain joins TRBV30 and TRBJ2-3, with D hard to call. The germline V gene has CDR1 GTSNPN and CDR2 SVGIG (reference sequence). Trimming left V 5 bases short and J 7 bases short, with 10 bases between. The CDR3 runs to 11 residues. Here the CDR3 DNA reads TGTGCCTGGGGGCAAAGAAATACGCAGTATTTT. It yields the protein CAWGQRNTQYF.

This chain connects TRBV6-4 to TRBJ2-1, with TRBD2 matching over 9 bases. Germline V gene sequence: CDR1 MRHNA, CDR2 SNTAGT. The CDR3 loop spans 15 amino acids. Trimming took 4 bases from V and 9 from J; bases not matched to a gene: 10. CDR3 region: CASSALGLAAGEQFF. The CDR3 DNA follows: TGTGCCAGCAGTGCTTTGGGACTAGCCGCGGGTGAGCAGTTCTTC.

The chain couples TRBV10-3 to TRBJ2-4, with 9 bases that match TRBD2. J gave up 5 bases and V 10 bases, and 6 bases lay outside the gene matches. The germline V gene has CDR1 ENHRY and CDR2 SYGVKD. The CDR3 has 13 residues. The CDR3 DNA reads as TGTGCCACCGGGACTAGCAGAGAAAACATTCAGTACTTC. Its translation is CATGTSRENIQYF.

This clone has a handful of counts. The rearrangement joins TRBV9 to TRBJ2-2; the D is unclear. CDR1 and CDR2 from the germline V gene are SGDLS and YYNGEE. The length of the CDR3 is 14 residues. Trimming stripped 2 bases from V and 6 bases from J, with 11 bases between. CDR3 residues: CASSVGSLAGELFF. The CDR3, as DNA: TGTGCCAGCAGCGTGGGAAGTCTCGCCGGGGAGCTGTTTTTT. The variable domain in full, completed from reference TRBV9 and TRBJ2-2, reads DSGVTQTPKHLITATGQRVTLRCSPRSGDLSVYWYQQSLDQGLQFLIQYYNGEERAKGNILERFSAQQFPDLHSELNLSSLELGDSALYFCASSVGSLAGELFFGEGSRLTVL.

With regard to this clone: A junction boundary mismatches the germline segment, possibly from a read error. This chain connects TRBV7-7 to TRBJ1-5, with 7 positions matching TRBD1. Germline values: CDR1 SSHAT, CDR2 FNYEAQ (reference sequence). The CDR3 consists of 17 residues. CDR3 nucleotides: TGTGCTAGCAGCTCATCCGGGGACAGCCTGAGCAATCAGCCCCAGCATTTT. Its protein is CASSSSGDSLSNQPQHF. The full variable domain, its missing parts supplied by reference TRBV7-7 and TRBJ1-5, is GAGVSQSPRYKVTKRGQDVTLRCDPISSHATLYWYQQALGQGPEFLTYFNYEAQPDKSGLPSDRFSAERPEGSISTLTIQRTEQRDSAMYRCASSSSGDSLSNQPQHFGDGTRLSIL.

This chain uses TRBV27 with TRBJ1-4; 11 bases are shared with TRBD1. Germline values: CDR1 MNHEY, CDR2 SMNVEV (reference sequence). The trim removed 1 base at V and 5 bases at J, leaving 3 bases unmatched. This CDR3 contains 16 residues. The CDR3: CASSLFWDRGNEKLFF. DNA for the CDR3: TGTGCCAGCAGTTTATTTTGGGACAGGGGGAATGAAAAACTGTTTTTT. Filled out from reference TRBV27 and TRBJ1-4, the complete variable domain reads EAQVTQNPRYLITVTGKKLTVTCSQNMNHEYMSWYRQDPGLGLRQIYYSMNVEVTDKGDVPEGYKVSRKEKRNFPLILESPSPNQTSLYFCASSLFWDRGNEKLFFGSGTQLSVL.

This sequence joins TRBV4-2 and TRBJ2-3; 7 nucleotides agree with TRBD1. CDR1 LGHNA and CDR2 YNFKEQ come from the germline V gene. This CDR3 comprises 17 residues. Losses at the gene ends were 0 bases for V and 5 bases for J; bases not matched to a gene: 11. CDR3 loop: CASSQDLVGGAVDTQYF. Here the CDR3 DNA reads TGTGCCAGCAGCCAAGATTTAGTAGGGGGCGCGGTAGATACGCAGTATTTT.

CDR3 in amino acids: CASSEGGDTQYF. The DNA for the CDR3 is TGTGCCAGCAGTGAAGGAGGAGATACGCAGTATTTT. The chain uses TRBV2 and TRBJ2-3; unclear D gene. Trimming removed 1 base from V and 5 bases from J, with 4 bases in between. Per germline, CDR1 SNHLY and CDR2 FYNNEI. The CDR3 covers 12 residues.

The genes are TRBV6-1 and TRBJ1-1; D gene uncertain. This CDR3 has 13 amino acids. Germline-derived CDR1 and CDR2 are MNHNS and SASEGT. V was clipped by 6 bases and J by 0 bases, with 8 bases between them. In DNA, the CDR3 is TGTGCCAGCAGCCTTCTAATGAACACTGAAGCTTTCTTT. Amino acid sequence: CASSLLMNTEAFF.